Here is one TCR beta chain with its context. Its target antigen remains unknown. No per-base quality is available; no much larger clone lies one base away. The sample is drawn from a study of beta chain features in type 1 diabetes (dated by TCRdb to between 2017 and 2018). Looking at the study overall: No differences in mean age, gender distribution, total cell number or subset yield were found between patients and healthy donors. Across all samples, 90 million to 130 million sorted cells were examined, and cell number per subset correlated strongly with RNA yield. Naive and central memory subsets were obtained from all 28 donors, but regulatory and stem cell-like memory subsets were isolated from only 8 patients and about 8 healthy donors. The study compared the TCRB repertoires of sorted circulating CD4+ T cell subsets in recently diagnosed type 1 diabetes patients with those in matched healthy donors. What the research found in general, with its limitations: At VDJ recombination sites, patients with type 1 diabetes made fewer insertions and deleted more nucleotides, a pattern implying thymic rearrangement abnormalities. Type 1 diabetes patients showed a moderate but significant shortening of TCRB CDR3 length in all four CD4+ subsets. Only small numbers of individuals were included in the HLA sub-analyses, which left unresolved whether HLA type had any influence on TCRB rearrangement. Naive, central memory and regulatory TCRB repertoires appeared to be more alike among patients than among healthy donors. PCR might favor shorter templates, but patient and control samples were amplified and corrected together, so any skew would affect both groups equally. Because cDNA rather than genomic DNA was sequenced, highly expressing activated cells could have been over-represented, although no difference in activation and CD3 levels was found between groups.

The entire isolated RNA was reverse transcribed using the High Capacity cDNA Reverse Transcription Kit, and thus expressed TCRB transcripts were sequenced. Deep immunoSEQ sequencing was applied to naive, central memory and regulatory T cell samples, giving an average of about 3.6 million total reads per sample. After sorted cells were lysed in RLT buffer, RNA was extracted with DNase-treated RNeasy Micro or Mini kits, with the choice depending on cell number. To prevent cross-contamination, every cell subset was processed on its own, while patient and healthy donor samples were processed together. The immunoSEQ multiplex PCR was used to amplify TCRB sequences from cDNA, generating 87-bp fragments that spanned the CDR3 region. Sequencing of the amplicons was performed on the Illumina HiSeq platform. Concerning the study's data processing: PCR bias was computationally corrected using synthetic template baselines, reads within Hamming distance 2 were collapsed, and singletons that could not be merged were discarded. Reads were aligned to IMGT to assign V, D and J genes, CDR3 length, and insertions or deletions at six rearrangement sites. Within each subset, clonotype counts were normalized to sorted cell number, after which true diversity and Gini coefficients were computed with the tcR R package. Repertoire sharing was quantified using the overlap coefficient calculated on TCRB nucleotide sequences. As a proxy for the pre-selection repertoire, out-of-frame TCRB sequences from naive cells were analyzed. TCRdb took this table from immuneACCESS and kept in-frame rearrangements with V and J called. Such tables lack part of the clones; where checked against another copy, unresolved V genes explain under half of the gap, and the rest is unexplained. V, J and clone size are taken as reported in that table, and D and trimming were inferred from the DNA itself. The sample yields some 410,000 clones; approximately 15% were counted once. The ten largest clones add up to roughly 0.038% of the sample.

Each donor gave one peripheral blood draw, roughly 110 mL on average, collected into heparinised tubes. Naive, central memory, regulatory and stem cell-like memory CD4+ T cells were sorted on a BD FACSAria II using a panel including CD45RO, CCR7, CD25, CD127, CD95 and CD27. All sorted populations exceeded 95% purity. PBMCs were separated immediately by Lymphoprep density gradient centrifugation and were stained directly, without being cultured. So that batch effects would be minimized, each experiment stained and sorted samples in pairs, pairing one healthy donor with one patient. The CDR3 contains 14 residues, cysteine and phenylalanine counted. The read is trimmed to its CDR3 DNA, 42 bases read in frame from base 1. The germline V gene sets CDR1 to SNHLY and CDR2 to FYNNEI. Trimming leaves V shorter by 7 bases and J shorter by 2 bases, with the junction holding 5 bases beyond the gene matches.

The sample consisted of naive CD4+ T cells from blood. This specimen's cell subset or site label, interpreted: true naive CD4+ T cells. The chain links TRBV2 with TRBJ2-7, and 10 junction bases match TRBD2. This TCR came from a man younger than 45 in good health. The bases are TGTGCCAGCAACCTAGCGGGGGCCACCTACGAGCAGTACTTC. This translates into CASNLAGATYEQYF.